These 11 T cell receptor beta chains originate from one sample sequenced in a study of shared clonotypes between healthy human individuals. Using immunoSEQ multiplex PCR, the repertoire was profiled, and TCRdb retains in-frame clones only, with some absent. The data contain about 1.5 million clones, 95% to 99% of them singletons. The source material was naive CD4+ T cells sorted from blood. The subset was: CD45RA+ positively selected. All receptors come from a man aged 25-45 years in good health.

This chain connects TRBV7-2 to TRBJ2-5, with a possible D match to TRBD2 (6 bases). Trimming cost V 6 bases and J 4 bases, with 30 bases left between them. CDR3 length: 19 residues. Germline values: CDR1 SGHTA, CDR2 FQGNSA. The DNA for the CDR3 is TGTGCCAGCAGACGCCCGGGAACCACACGAGGAGGAGGGCGAGAGACCCAGTACTTC. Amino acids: CASRRPGTTRGGGRETQYF.

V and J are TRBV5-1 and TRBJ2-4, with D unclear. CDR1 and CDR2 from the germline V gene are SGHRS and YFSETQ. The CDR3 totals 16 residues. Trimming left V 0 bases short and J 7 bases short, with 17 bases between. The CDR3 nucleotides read TGCGCCAGCAGCTTGGTTAACGTCGTTGGGGATAACATTCAGTACTTC. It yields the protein CASSLVNVVGDNIQYF.

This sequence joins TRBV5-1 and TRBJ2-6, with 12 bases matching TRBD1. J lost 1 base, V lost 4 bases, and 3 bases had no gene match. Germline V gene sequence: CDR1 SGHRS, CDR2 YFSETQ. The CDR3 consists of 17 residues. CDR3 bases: TGCGCCAGCAGCCCGGGACAGGGGGCGTCTGGGGCCAACGTCCTGACTTTC. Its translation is CASSPGQGASGANVLTF.

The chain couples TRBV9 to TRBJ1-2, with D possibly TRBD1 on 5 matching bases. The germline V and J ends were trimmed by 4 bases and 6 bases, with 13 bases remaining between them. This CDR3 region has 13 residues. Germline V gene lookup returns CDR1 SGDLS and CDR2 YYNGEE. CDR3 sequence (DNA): TGTGCCAGCAGCCCAGAGGGGCGTCATGGCTACACCTTC. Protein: CASSPEGRHGYTF.

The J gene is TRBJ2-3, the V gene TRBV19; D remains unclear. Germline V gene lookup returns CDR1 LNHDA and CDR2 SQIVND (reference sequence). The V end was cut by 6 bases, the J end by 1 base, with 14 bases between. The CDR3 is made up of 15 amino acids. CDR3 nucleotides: TGTGCCAGTAGCCCGACTGGCATGGGCACAGATACGCAGTATTTT. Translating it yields CASSPTGMGTDTQYF.

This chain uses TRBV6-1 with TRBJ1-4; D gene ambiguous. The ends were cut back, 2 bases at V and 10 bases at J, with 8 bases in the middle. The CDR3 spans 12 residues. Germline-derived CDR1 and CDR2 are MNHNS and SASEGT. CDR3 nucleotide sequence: TGTGCCAGCAGTGAATTGGGCGCAAAACTGTTTTTT. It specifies CASSELGAKLFF.

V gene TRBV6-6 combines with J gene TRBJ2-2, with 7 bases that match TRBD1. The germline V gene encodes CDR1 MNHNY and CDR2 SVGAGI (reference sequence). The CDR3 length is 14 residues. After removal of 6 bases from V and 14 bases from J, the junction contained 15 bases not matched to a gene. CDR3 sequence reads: CASRLTGTSFSLFF. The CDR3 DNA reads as TGTGCCAGCAGGCTGACAGGGACATCCTTTTCTCTGTTTTTT.

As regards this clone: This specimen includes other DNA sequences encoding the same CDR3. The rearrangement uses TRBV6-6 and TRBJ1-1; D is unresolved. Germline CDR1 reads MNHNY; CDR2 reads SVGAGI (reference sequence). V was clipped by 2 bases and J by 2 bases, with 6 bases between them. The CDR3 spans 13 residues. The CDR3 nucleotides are TGTGCCAGCAGTTACCAGGAAAACACTGAAGCTTTCTTT. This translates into CASSYQENTEAFF.

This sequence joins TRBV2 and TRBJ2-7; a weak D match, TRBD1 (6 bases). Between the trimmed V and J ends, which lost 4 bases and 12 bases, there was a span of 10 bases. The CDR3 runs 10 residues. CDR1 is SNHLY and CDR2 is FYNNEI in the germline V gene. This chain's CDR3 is CASSGQDGYF. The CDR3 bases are TGTGCCAGCAGTGGACAGGATGGGTACTTC.

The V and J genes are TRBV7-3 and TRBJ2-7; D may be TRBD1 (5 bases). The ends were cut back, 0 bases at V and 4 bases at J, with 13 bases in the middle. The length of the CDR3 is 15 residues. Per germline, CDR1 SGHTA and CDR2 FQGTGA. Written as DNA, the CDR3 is TGTGCCAGCAGCTTAACCTCGGACATCGGGTACGAGCAGTACTTC. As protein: CASSLTSDIGYEQYF. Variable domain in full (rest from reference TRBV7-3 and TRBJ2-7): GAGVSQTPSNKVTEKGKYVELRCDPISGHTALYWYRQSLGQGPEFLIYFQGTGAADDSGLPNDRFFAVRPEGSVSTLKIQRTERGDSAVYLCASSLTSDIGYEQYFGPGTRLTVT.

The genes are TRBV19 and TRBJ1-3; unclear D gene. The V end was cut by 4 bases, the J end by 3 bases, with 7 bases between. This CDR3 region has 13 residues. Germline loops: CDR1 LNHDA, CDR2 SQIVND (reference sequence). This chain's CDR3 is CASSTDLGNTIYF. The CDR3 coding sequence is TGTGCCAGTAGTACTGATCTTGGAAACACCATATATTTT.